This TCR beta chain was captured in a study of cytomegalovirus exposure and HLA in healthy donors. V shed 4 bases, J shed 2 bases, and the junction held 8 bases outside the gene matches. The CDR3 totals 16 residues. Germline V gives CDR1 LGHNA, CDR2 YNFKEQ. The PCR ran on 60 Vbeta and 13 Jbeta primers. TCRdb's table, derived via immunoSEQ multiplex PCR, lists solely in-frame clones and lacks some. Here the sample spans around 170,000 clones, 75% to 85% being singletons. Findings and limits, study-wide: When a later analysis compared HLA-associated TCR beta chains with equally common others, the HLA-associated chains turned out to be more clonally expanded and to have lower generation probabilities. The investigators catalogued some 160 TCR beta chains as cytomegalovirus-associated. Later findings reportedly placed an Asian-associated ancestry cluster below the roughly 690-donor mean for N-insertions. Rarity marked most TCR sequences, yet some public TCRs occurred in many donors.

In this sample, this clone turned up a few times. Its antigen is not known. The receptor comes from a man younger than 35 in good health and CMV-seronegative. The chain uses TRBV4-2 and TRBJ1-3, with TRBD1 matching 7 bases. The material sequenced was PBMCs. DNA for the CDR3: TGTGCCAGCAGCCGAAGACAGGGAGTGGCTGGAAACACCATATATTTT. As protein: CASSRRQGVAGNTIYF.